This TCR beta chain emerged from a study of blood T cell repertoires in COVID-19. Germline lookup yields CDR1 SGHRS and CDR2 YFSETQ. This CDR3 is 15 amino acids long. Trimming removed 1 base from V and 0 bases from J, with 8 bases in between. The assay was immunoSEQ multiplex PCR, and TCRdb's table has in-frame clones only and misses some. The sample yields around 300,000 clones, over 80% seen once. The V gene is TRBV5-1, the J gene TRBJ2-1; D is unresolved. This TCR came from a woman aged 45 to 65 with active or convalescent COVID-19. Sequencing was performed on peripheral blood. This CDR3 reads CASSLNTISYNEQFF. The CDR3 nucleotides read TGCGCCAGCAGCTTGAATACTATCTCCTACAATGAGCAGTTCTTC.